This T cell receptor beta chain was sequenced during a study of blood T cell repertoires in COVID-19. Study in general: The origin of the acute and convalescent COVID-19 samples was the United States, Italy and Spain.

Assay used: immunoSEQ multiplex PCR; TCRdb lists only in-frame clones, some missing. The data hold under 250,000 clones, with about 87% observed a single time. Germline V gives CDR1 GTSNPN, CDR2 SVGIG (reference sequence). V dropped 3 bases and J dropped 8; count of bases not matched to a gene: 4. The length of the CDR3 is 13 residues. This TCR was recovered from a woman in her thirties with COVID-19, enrolled during active disease. Sequenced sample: peripheral blood. This sequence joins TRBV30 and TRBJ1-4; 9 positions agree with TRBD1. CDR3 sequence reads: CAWRQGAGEKLFF. The CDR3 DNA follows: TGTGCCTGGAGACAGGGGGCCGGAGAAAAACTGTTTTTT.